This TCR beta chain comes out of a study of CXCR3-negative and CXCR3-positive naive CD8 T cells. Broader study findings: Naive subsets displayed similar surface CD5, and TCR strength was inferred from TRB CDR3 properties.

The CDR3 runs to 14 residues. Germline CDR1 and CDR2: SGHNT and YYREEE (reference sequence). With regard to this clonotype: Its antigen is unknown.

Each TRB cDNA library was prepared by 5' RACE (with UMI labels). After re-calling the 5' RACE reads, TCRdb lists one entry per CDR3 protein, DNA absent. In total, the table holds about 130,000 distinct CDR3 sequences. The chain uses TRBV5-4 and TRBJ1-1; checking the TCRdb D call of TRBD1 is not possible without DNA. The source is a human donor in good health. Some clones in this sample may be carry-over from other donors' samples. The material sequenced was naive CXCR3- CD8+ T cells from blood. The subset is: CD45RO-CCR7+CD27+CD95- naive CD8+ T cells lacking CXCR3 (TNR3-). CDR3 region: CASSLGGAGTEAFF.